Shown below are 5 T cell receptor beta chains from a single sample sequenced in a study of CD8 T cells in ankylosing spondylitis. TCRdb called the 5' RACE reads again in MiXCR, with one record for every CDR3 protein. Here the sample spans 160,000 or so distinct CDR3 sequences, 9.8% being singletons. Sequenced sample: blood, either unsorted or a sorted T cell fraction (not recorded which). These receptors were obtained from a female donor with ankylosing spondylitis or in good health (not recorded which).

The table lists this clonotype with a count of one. CDR3 amino acids: CASSFAGTEAFF. CDR3 DNA sequence: TGTGCCAGCAGTTTCGCGGGGACTGAAGCTTTCTTT. The chain is built from TRBV6-2 or TRBV6-3 and TRBJ1-1; D remains unclear. The CDR3 totals 12 residues. In germline, CDR1 is MNHEY, CDR2 SVGEGT. Trimming cost V 4 bases and J 5 bases, with 8 bases left between them.

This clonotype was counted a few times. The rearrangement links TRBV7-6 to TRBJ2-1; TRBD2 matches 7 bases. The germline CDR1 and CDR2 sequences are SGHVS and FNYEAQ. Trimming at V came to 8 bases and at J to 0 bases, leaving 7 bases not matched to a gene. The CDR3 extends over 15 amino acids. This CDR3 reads CASVPQRDSYNEQFF. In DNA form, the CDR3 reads TGTGCCAGCGTCCCCCAGCGGGACTCCTACAATGAGCAGTTCTTC.

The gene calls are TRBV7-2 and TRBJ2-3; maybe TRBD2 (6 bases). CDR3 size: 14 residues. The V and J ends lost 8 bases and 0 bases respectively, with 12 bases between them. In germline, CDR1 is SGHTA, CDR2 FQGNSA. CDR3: CASGPSVSTDTQYF. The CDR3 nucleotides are TGTGCCAGCGGACCTAGCGTTAGCACAGATACGCAGTATTTT.

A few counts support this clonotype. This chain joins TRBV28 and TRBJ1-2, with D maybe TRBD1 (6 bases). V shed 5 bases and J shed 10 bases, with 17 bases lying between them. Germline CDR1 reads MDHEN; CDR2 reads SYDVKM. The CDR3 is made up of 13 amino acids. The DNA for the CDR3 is TGTGCCAGCAGTAAGGACAGAGCGGAGGCCTACACCTTC. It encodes CASSKDRAEAYTF.

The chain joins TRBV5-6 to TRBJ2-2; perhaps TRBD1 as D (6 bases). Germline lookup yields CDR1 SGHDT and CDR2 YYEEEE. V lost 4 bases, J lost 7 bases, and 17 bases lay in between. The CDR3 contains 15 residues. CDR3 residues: CASSLGTRNGGELFF. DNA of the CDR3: TGTGCCAGCAGCCTCGGGACACGTAATGGCGGGGAGCTGTTTTTT.